The 18 T cell receptor beta chains given below trace back to one sample, sequenced in a study of chemoradiotherapy in HPV16-positive cancers. Clones were read by immunoSEQ multiplex PCR, and TCRdb kept only the in-frame ones, dropping some. Of just under 5,000 clones listed, around nine tenths are singletons. Specimen: tumor tissue, collected from a patient who underwent chemoradiotherapy. These receptors came from a human donor with HPV-associated anogenital cancer.

The rearrangement uses TRBV4-3 and TRBJ2-1; the match to TRBD2 covers 7 bases. The germline CDR1 and CDR2 sequences are LGHNA and YSLEER. CDR3 length equals 16 residues. Trimming cost V 1 base and J 4 bases; bases outside gene matches: 7. The CDR3 coding sequence is TGCGCCAGCAGCCAAGCCGTAAGCGGGGCGTACAATGAGCAGTTCTTC. It specifies CASSQAVSGAYNEQFF.

The genes are TRBV5-6 and TRBJ2-1; D is possibly TRBD1 or TRBD2 (5 bases each). The V gene's germline CDR1 is SGHDT and CDR2 YYEEEE. Trimming cost V 0 bases and J 5 bases, with 18 bases left between them. The CDR3 runs to 17 residues. In DNA form, the CDR3 reads TGTGCCAGCAGCTTGGACGGGGCCCTCAGAATCAACAATGAGCAGTTCTTC. Amino acid sequence: CASSLDGALRINNEQFF.

The chain uses TRBV6-4 and TRBJ2-7; 8 positions match TRBD2. The V segment lost 5 bases and the J segment 0 bases; nucleotides outside the gene matches: 6. Germline lookup yields CDR1 MRHNA and CDR2 SNTAGT. The CDR3 runs to 15 residues. The CDR3 DNA follows: TGTGCCAGCAGTTTGATAGCGGGGAGCTCCTACGAGCAGTACTTC. This encodes CASSLIAGSSYEQYF.

The genes are TRBV7-6 and TRBJ2-2; 13 bases are shared with TRBD2. From germline, CDR1 is SGHVS and CDR2 FNYEAQ. Losses at the gene ends were 4 bases for V and 5 bases for J; bases not matched to a gene: 7. The CDR3 has 17 residues. The CDR3 DNA follows: TGTGCCAGCAGCTCCGGACTAGCGGGAGATAAAACCGGGGAGCTGTTTTTT. Encoded protein: CASSSGLAGDKTGELFF.

This clone was found a few times. The J gene is TRBJ1-1, the V gene TRBV30, with D hard to call. Trimming removed 4 bases at V and 5 bases at J, with 8 bases between. Germline CDR1 reads GTSNPN; CDR2 reads SVGIG (reference sequence). The length of the CDR3 is 11 residues. The CDR3 here is CAWTYNTEAFF. The CDR3 nucleotides are TGTGCCTGGACATATAATACTGAAGCTTTCTTT. Looking up the rest from reference TRBV30 and TRBJ1-1 gives the full variable domain: SQTIHQWPATLVQPVGSPLSLECTVEGTSNPNLYWYRQAAGRGLQLLFYSVGIGQISSEVPQNLSASRPQDRQFILSSKKLLLSDSGFYLCAWTYNTEAFFGQGTRLTVV.

CDR3: CASSSEPGQPNEKLFF. The CDR3 DNA sequence: TGTGCCAGCAGCTCCGAACCCGGACAGCCCAATGAAAAACTGTTTTTT. This chain uses TRBV7-9 with TRBJ1-4, with D possibly matching TRBD1 (6 bases). The CDR3 extends over 16 amino acids. The V and J ends lost 4 bases and 5 bases respectively, with 17 bases between them. Germline V lookup: CDR1 SEHNR, CDR2 FQNEAQ (reference sequence).

The V gene is TRBV6-6, the J gene TRBJ1-5; D is ambiguous. This CDR3 has 15 amino acids. V dropped 8 bases and J dropped 1 base, with 15 bases sitting between them. CDR1 and CDR2 (germline): MNHNY, SVGAGI (reference sequence). The CDR3 protein is CASRSEKSSNQPQHF. CDR3 bases: TGTGCCAGCCGATCAGAGAAGTCGAGCAATCAGCCCCAGCATTTT.

This clone was seen once. This rearrangement joins TRBV10-2 to TRBJ2-5; 12 nucleotides align to TRBD2. V trimming: 6 bases; J trimming: 5 bases; junction bases outside the gene matches: 7. In germline, CDR1 is WSHSY, CDR2 SAAADI. This CDR3 has 15 amino acids. The CDR3 DNA is TGCGCCAGCAGACAACTAGCGGGAGGAGGGGAGACCCAGTACTTC. Its protein product is CASRQLAGGGETQYF.

The chain uses TRBV30 and TRBJ1-5, with 7 nucleotides matching TRBD1. V shed 3 bases, J shed 4 bases, and the junction held 3 bases outside the gene matches. From germline, CDR1 is GTSNPN and CDR2 SVGIG (reference sequence). This CDR3 is 13 amino acids long. The DNA of the CDR3 is TGTGCCTGGAGCGGGACAGTTAATCAGCCCCAGCATTTT. Amino acids: CAWSGTVNQPQHF.

DNA for the CDR3: TGCGCCAGCAGCCAAGATCTTCCGGTAGCGGGCTACAATGAGCAGTTCTTC. The encoded protein is CASSQDLPVAGYNEQFF. The chain employs TRBV4-3 and TRBJ2-1, with 7 bases matching TRBD2. J lost 3 bases, V lost 0 bases, and 8 bases had no gene match. CDR3 size: 17 residues. CDR1 is LGHNA, CDR2 YSLEER, per germline.

The CDR3 DNA sequence: TGTGCCAGCAGCATCCAGCCCGGAGCGGGAAATGAGCAGTTCTTC. It codes for CASSIQPGAGNEQFF. The genes are TRBV9 and TRBJ2-1, with 7 bases matching TRBD2. CDR3 length equals 15 residues. CDR1 and CDR2 (germline): SGDLS, YYNGEE. V shed 4 bases and J 7 bases; nucleotides not matched to a gene: 11.

The V gene is TRBV20-1, the J gene TRBJ1-2, with D hard to call. The V gene's germline CDR1 is DFQATT and CDR2 SNEGSKA (reference sequence). This CDR3 comprises 11 residues. Trimming left V 7 bases short and J 6 bases short, with 12 bases between. As DNA, the CDR3 is TGCAGTGGGGATAGGTCCCATGGCTACACCTTC. Translation gives CSGDRSHGYTF.

V and J are TRBV9 and TRBJ1-3, with D tentatively TRBD1 (6 bases). The CDR3 spans 14 residues. Trimming removed 4 bases from V and 4 bases from J, with 12 bases in between. Germline loops: CDR1 SGDLS, CDR2 YYNGEE. DNA of the CDR3: TGTGCCAGCAGCCCGCAGGGGTCGGGAAACACCATATATTTT. Translating it yields CASSPQGSGNTIYF. Drawing the rest from reference TRBV9 and TRBJ1-3, the complete variable domain is DSGVTQTPKHLITATGQRVTLRCSPRSGDLSVYWYQQSLDQGLQFLIQYYNGEERAKGNILERFSAQQFPDLHSELNLSSLELGDSALYFCASSPQGSGNTIYFGEGSWLTVV.

The chain employs TRBV29-1 and TRBJ2-1; D gene uncertain. From germline, CDR1 is SQVTM and CDR2 ANQGSEA. Trimming took 3 bases from V and 8 from J, leaving 11 bases between them. CDR3 size: 12 residues. In nucleotides, the CDR3 is TGCAGCGTTGACTGGAGTCTCGATGAGCAGTTCTTC. It encodes CSVDWSLDEQFF.

CDR3 sequence reads: CASSLAQGTNEKLFF. As DNA, the CDR3 is TGTGCCAGCAGCTTAGCACAGGGGACTAATGAAAAACTGTTTTTT. J is TRBJ1-4 and V is TRBV7-9, with 7 bases fitting TRBD1. V gave up 0 bases and J gave up 2 bases; unmatched junction bases: 0. Germline CDR1 SEHNR, CDR2 FQNEAQ (reference sequence). This CDR3 has 15 residues.

The V and J genes are TRBV5-1 and TRBJ2-3; unclear D gene. CDR3 size: 12 residues. Germline CDR1 is SGHRS and CDR2 is YFSETQ. V was trimmed by 5 bases and J by 6 bases, leaving 10 bases between them. This CDR3 is CASRIAVDTQYF. As DNA, the CDR3 is TGCGCCAGCAGGATAGCTGTGGATACGCAGTATTTT.

The chain is built from TRBV27 and TRBJ1-5, with D hard to call. The V end was cut by 0 bases, the J end by 3 bases, with 9 bases between. Germline assignment: CDR1 MNHEY and CDR2 SMNVEV (reference sequence). The CDR3 has 15 amino acids. The CDR3 DNA follows: TGTGCCAGCAGTTTATCTGCGCAGGTCAATCAGCCCCAGCATTTT. It encodes CASSLSAQVNQPQHF.

This chain connects TRBV14 to TRBJ1-2; no firm D call. CDR1 and CDR2 from the germline V gene are SGHDN and FVKESK. There are 14 residues in the CDR3. V dropped 8 bases and J dropped 6 bases, with 19 bases sitting between them. The CDR3 loop is CASRKVAGGDGYTF. CDR3 DNA sequence: TGTGCCAGCCGGAAGGTGGCCGGTGGTGATGGCTACACCTTC.